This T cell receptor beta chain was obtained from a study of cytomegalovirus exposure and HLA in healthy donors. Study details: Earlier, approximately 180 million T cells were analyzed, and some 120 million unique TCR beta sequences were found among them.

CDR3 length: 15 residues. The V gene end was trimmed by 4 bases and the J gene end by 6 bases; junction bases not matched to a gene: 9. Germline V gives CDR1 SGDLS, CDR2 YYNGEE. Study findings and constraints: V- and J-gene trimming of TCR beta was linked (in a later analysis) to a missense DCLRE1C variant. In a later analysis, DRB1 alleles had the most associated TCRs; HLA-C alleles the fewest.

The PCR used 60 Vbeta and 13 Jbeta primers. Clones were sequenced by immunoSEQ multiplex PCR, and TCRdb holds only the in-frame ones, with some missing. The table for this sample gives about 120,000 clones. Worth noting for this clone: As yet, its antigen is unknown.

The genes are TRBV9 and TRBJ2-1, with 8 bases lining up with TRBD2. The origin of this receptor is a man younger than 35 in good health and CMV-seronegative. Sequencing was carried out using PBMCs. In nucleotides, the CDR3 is TGTGCCAGCAGCCTAGGACTAGCTGGCTCCAATGAGCAGTTCTTC. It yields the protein CASSLGLAGSNEQFF.